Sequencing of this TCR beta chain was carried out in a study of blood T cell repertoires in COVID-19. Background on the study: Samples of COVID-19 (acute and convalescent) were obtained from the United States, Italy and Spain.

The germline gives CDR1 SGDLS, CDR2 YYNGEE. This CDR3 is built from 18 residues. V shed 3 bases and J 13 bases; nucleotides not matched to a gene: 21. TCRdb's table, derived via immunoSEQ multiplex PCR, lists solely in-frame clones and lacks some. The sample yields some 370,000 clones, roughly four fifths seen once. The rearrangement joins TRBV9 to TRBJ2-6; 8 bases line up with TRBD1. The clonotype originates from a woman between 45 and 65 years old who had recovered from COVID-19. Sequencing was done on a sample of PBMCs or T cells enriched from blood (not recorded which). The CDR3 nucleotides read TGTGCCAGCAGCGGACGATCTTGGGGCGGGACAGGTTTTTCGGTCCTGACTTTC. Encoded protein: CASSGRSWGGTGFSVLTF.